This T cell receptor beta chain was captured by sequencing in a study of cytomegalovirus exposure and HLA in healthy donors. Study conclusions and caveats: A later examination showed that TCR association rates differed by HLA locus, with DRB1 most and HLA-C fewest.

Germline V lookup: CDR1 SGHRS, CDR2 YFSETQ. The CDR3 loop spans 14 amino acids. A multiplex PCR was run with 60 Vbeta primers and 13 Jbeta primers. The protocol was immunoSEQ multiplex PCR, while the TCRdb copy is restricted to in-frame clones and leaves out a portion. The repertoire consists of about 180,000 clones, with around 75% occurring once and the leading ten covering around 3%. This clone was seen a handful of times. Its specificity is not known. The junction departs from germline at one end; a sequencing error may be responsible. The sequenced material came from PBMCs. The clonotype comes from a male donor in good health and CMV-seronegative. The genes are TRBV5-1 and TRBJ1-4; no clear D gene. CDR3 region: CASGELADNQKLFF. The CDR3 DNA is TGCGCCAGCGGTGAACTCGCGGATAATCAAAAACTGTTTTTT.